This T cell receptor beta chain was observed in a study of T cells after yellow fever vaccination. Study as a whole: The SMART-Seq v4 Ultra Low Input method served to prepare the low-cell-number fractions.

Deletions cut 2 bases from V and 5 bases from J, with 4 bases between. This CDR3 is 11 amino acids long. The germline V gene encodes CDR1 ENHRY and CDR2 SYGVKD. Study observations and caveats: Post-booster samples contained most primary-vaccination clones (about 96% CD4, 70% to 90% CD8).

Template switching with 5'RACE generated the TCR cDNA and added a universal primer site and UMIs. MiXCR was run by TCRdb on the 5' RACE reads, yielding one entry per CDR3 protein. The table lists about 250,000 distinct CDR3 sequences, roughly 3.5% of them singletons. This clonotype has at least ten counts. What it binds is unknown. The source of this sequence is a man between 18 and 29 years old who received the YFV17D yellow fever vaccine. The chain couples TRBV10-3 to TRBJ2-7; D remains unclear. Specimen: PBMCs, collected 15 days after the yellow fever booster vaccination. The CDR3 protein is CAISEMDEQYF. The CDR3 DNA reads as TGTGCCATCAGTGAGATGGACGAGCAGTACTTC.